Listed below are T cell receptor beta chains from one sample, sequenced in a study of shared clonotypes between healthy human individuals. TCRdb keeps only in-frame clones here, not all; method: immunoSEQ multiplex PCR. The sample has more than 850,000 clones, approximately 80% seen once. Sequencing used memory CD4+ T cells from PBMCs. These receptors all stem from a man aged 18 to 29 in good health. Some clones in this sample may be carry-over from other donors' samples. CDR3s include the opening cysteine and the closing phenylalanine or tryptophan. A D gene is named only where the DNA matches it firmly. Size is stated for part of the rows, as once, few or many counts, or as a class when the clone is expanded.

d_call	v_call	clone_size	j_call	cdr3_nt	cdr3_aa
.	TRBV7-9	.	TRBJ1-2	TGTGCCAGCAGCTTATGGGCCCCGGAGACCGGGACAATCGACACCTTC	CASSLWAPETGTIDTF
TRBD1	TRBV27	.	TRBJ2-7	TGTGCCAGCACTACCGGGACAGGGACCTACGAGCAGTACTTC	CASTTGTGTYEQYF
.	TRBV11-2	few	TRBJ2-1	TGTGCCAGCAGCCCGGGTTCTAGCGTACCCAATGAGCAGTTCTTC	CASSPGSSVPNEQFF
TRBD1	TRBV19	.	TRBJ2-6	TGTGCCAGTAACCCAACGGACAGGGGGCGTCATGGGGCCAACGTCCTGACTTTC	CASNPTDRGRHGANVLTF
.	TRBV28	.	TRBJ2-1	TGTGCCAGCAGTTTCTGGGAGGAGCAGTTCTTC	CASSFWEEQFF
TRBD1	TRBV9	.	TRBJ2-1	TGTGCCAGCAGCGTAGACAGGGGACCCAATGAGCAGTTCTTC	CASSVDRGPNEQFF
.	TRBV25-1	.	TRBJ1-2	TGTGCCAACAGTGGTCCAGGGTCCCACACCCTCTACGGCTACACCTTC	CANSGPGSHTLYGYTF
TRBD1	TRBV5-1	.	TRBJ2-7	TGCGCCAGCAGCTTACAGGGGGTGGCCTACGAGCAGTACTTC	CASSLQGVAYEQYF
.	TRBV2	.	TRBJ1-5	TGTGCCAGCTCCTCGGGGGGGGGCGGCAATCAGCCCCAGCATTTT	CASSSGGGGNQPQHF
.	TRBV2	once	TRBJ1-1	TGTGCCAGCAGGGCGTCACTGAACACTGAAGCTTTCTTT	CASRASLNTEAFF
.	TRBV6-6	.	TRBJ1-2	TGTGCCAGCAGTTTAAATAGGGAGATGGGCTATGGCTACACCTTC	CASSLNREMGYGYTF